This T cell receptor beta chain came from a study of OX40 agonist ivuxolimab in advanced cancers. Notes on the study in general: More expanded clones were seen, on average, in CD8+ T cells than in CD4+.

The CDR3 has 15 amino acids. Trimming left V 10 bases short and J 2 bases short, with 19 bases between. CDR1 SEHNR and CDR2 FQNEAQ come from the germline V gene (reference sequence). As to this clone: Its target is unknown. The same CDR3 also results from other DNA sequences found in this sample.

TCRdb's table, derived via immunoSEQ multiplex PCR, lists solely in-frame clones and lacks some. The table has some 83,000 clones, roughly 86% seen once. The sample consisted of CD4+ or CD8+ T cells sorted from blood, taken in a trial of the OX40 agonist ivuxolimab. V gene TRBV7-9 combines with J gene TRBJ2-3; D remains unclear. This clonotype originated in an adult with an advanced solid tumor such as melanoma, head and neck, liver or kidney cancer. This CDR3 reads CATPDGDSATDTQYF. DNA of the CDR3: TGTGCCACCCCCGATGGTGATTCTGCCACAGATACGCAGTATTTT.